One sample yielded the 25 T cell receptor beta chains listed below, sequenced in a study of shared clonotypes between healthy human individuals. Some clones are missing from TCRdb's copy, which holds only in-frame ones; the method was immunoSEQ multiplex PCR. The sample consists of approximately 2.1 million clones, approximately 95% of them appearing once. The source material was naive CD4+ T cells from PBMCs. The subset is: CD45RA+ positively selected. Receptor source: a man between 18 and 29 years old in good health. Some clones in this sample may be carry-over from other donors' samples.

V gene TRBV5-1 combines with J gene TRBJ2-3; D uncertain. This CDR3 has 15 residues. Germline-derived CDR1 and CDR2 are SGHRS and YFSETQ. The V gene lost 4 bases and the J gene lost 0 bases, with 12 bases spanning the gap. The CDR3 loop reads CASSPSVFSTDTQYF. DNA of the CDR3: TGCGCCAGCAGCCCTTCCGTTTTTAGCACAGATACGCAGTATTTT.

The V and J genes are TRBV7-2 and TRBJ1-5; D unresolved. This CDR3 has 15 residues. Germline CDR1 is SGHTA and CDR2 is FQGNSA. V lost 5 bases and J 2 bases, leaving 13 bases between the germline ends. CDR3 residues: CASSPWVAGNQPQHF. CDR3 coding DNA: TGTGCCAGCAGCCCCTGGGTAGCAGGCAATCAGCCCCAGCATTTT.

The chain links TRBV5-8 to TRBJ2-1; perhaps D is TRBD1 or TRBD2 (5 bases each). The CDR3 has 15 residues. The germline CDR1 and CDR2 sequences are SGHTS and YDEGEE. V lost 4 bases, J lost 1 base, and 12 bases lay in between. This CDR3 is CASSQTGRSYNEQFF. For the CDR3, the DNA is TGTGCCAGCAGCCAAACGGGACGGTCCTACAATGAGCAGTTCTTC.

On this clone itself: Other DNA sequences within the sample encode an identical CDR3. CDR3 loop: CASSLLAVNTGELFF. The CDR3 DNA sequence: TGTGCCAGCAGTTTACTAGCGGTGAACACCGGGGAGCTGTTTTTT. The chain employs TRBV27 and TRBJ2-2; 7 bases are a match to TRBD2. CDR3 length equals 15 residues. Trimming took 2 bases from V and 1 from J; bases not matched to a gene: 1. From germline, CDR1 is MNHEY and CDR2 SMNVEV (reference sequence).

CDR3 amino acids: CASSPPGEIAQYF. CDR3 in DNA: TGTGCCAGCTCACCACCGGGGGAGATAGCGCAGTATTTT. The chain joins TRBV18 to TRBJ2-3, with D perhaps being TRBD1 or TRBD2 (5 bases each). Trimming took 0 bases from V and 10 from J, leaving 11 bases between them. Germline V CDR1 and CDR2: KGHSH, LQKENI. This CDR3 contains 13 residues.

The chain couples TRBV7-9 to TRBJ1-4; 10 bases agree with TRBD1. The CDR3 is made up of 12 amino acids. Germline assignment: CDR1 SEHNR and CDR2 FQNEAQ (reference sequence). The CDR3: CASGDRGYQLFF. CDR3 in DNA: TGTGCGAGTGGGGACAGGGGTTATCAACTGTTTTTT.

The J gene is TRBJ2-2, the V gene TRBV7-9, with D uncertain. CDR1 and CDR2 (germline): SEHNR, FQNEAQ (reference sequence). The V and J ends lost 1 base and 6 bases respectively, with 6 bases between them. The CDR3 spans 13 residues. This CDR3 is CASSLETAGELFF. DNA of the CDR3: TGTGCCAGCAGCTTAGAGACGGCCGGGGAGCTGTTTTTT.

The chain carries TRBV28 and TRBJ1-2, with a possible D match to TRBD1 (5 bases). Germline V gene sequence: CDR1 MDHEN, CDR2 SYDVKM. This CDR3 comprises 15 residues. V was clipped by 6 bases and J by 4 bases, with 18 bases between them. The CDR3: CASSSVGPRSYGYTF. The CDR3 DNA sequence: TGTGCCAGCAGCTCTGTGGGGCCGCGGAGCTATGGCTACACCTTC.

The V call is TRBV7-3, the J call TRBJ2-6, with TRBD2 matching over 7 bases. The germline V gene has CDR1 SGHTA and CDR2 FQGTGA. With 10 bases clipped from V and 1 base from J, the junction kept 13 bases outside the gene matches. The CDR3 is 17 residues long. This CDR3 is CATSMGRGASGANVLTF. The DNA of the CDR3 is TGTGCCACCTCAATGGGGAGGGGCGCGTCTGGGGCCAACGTCCTGACTTTC.

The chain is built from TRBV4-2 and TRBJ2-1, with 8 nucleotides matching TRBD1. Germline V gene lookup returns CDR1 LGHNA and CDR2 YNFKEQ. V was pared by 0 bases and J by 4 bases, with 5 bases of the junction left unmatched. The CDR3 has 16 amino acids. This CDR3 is CASSQDRRQGYNEQFF. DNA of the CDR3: TGTGCCAGCAGCCAAGATAGGCGACAGGGGTACAATGAGCAGTTCTTC.

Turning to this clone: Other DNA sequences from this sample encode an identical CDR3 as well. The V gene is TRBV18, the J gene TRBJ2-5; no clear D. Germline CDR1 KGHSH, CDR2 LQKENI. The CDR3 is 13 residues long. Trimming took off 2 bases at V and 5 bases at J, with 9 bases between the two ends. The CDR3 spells CASSPGLAETQYF. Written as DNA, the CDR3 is TGTGCCAGCTCACCAGGTCTGGCGGAGACCCAGTACTTC.

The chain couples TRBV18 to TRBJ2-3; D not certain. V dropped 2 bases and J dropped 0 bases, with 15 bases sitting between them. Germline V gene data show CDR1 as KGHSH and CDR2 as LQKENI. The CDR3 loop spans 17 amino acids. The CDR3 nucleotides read TGTGCCAGCTCACCAGATCTGCCGCAGGTTAGCACAGATACGCAGTATTTT. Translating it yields CASSPDLPQVSTDTQYF.

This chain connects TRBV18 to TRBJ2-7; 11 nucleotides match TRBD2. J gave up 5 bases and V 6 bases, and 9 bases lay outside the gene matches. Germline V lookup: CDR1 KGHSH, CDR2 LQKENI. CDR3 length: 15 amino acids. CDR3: CASSSGIAGGNEQYF. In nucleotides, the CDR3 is TGTGCCAGCTCTTCGGGGATAGCGGGAGGGAACGAGCAGTACTTC.

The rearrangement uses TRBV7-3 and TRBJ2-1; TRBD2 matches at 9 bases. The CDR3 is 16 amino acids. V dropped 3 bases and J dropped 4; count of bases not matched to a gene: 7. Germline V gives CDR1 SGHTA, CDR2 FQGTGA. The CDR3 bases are TGTGCCAGCAGCTTGCTAGCGGGACCCGAATACAATGAGCAGTTCTTC. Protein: CASSLLAGPEYNEQFF.

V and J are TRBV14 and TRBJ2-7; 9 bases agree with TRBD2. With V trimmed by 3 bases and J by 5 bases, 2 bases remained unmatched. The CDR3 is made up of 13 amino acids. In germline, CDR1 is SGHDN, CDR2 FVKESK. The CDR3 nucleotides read TGTGCCAGCAGCCATGCGGGGGGGAACGAGCAGTACTTC. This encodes CASSHAGGNEQYF.

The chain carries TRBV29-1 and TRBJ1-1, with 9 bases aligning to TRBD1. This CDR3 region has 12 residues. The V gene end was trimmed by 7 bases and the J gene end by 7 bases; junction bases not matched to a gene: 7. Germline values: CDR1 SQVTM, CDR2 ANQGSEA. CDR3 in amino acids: CSARDRDFEAFF. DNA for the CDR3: TGCAGCGCCCGGGACAGGGATTTTGAAGCTTTCTTT.

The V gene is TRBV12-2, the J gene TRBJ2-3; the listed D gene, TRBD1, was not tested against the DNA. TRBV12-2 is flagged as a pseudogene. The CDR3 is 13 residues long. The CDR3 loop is CASRFPPGATQYF. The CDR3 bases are TGTGCAAGTCGCTTCCCTCCAGGGGCAACGCAGTATTTT.

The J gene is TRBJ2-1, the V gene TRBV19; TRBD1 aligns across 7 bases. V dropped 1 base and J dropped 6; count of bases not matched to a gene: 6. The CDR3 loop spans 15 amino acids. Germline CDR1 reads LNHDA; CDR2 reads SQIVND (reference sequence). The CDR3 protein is CASSIVRSGGNEQFF. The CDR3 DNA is TGTGCCAGTAGTATAGTCCGGTCAGGGGGCAATGAGCAGTTCTTC.

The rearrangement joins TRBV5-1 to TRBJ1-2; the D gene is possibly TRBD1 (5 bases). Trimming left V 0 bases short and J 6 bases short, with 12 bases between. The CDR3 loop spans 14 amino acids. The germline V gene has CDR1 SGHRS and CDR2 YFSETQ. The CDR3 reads CASSLADSRDGYTF. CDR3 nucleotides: TGCGCCAGCAGCTTGGCGGATTCCAGGGATGGCTACACCTTC.

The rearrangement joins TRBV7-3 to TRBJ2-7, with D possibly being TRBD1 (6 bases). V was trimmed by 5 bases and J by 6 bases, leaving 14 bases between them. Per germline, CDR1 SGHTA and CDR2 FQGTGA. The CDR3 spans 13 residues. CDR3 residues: CASSPPNRAEQYF. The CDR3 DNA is TGTGCCAGCAGCCCTCCAAACAGGGCCGAGCAGTACTTC.

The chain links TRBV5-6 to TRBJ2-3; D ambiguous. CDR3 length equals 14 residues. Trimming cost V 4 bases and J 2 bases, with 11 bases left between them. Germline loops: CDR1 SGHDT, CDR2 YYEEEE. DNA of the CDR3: TGTGCCAGCAGCCTAAGAGATACCACAGATACGCAGTATTTT. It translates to CASSLRDTTDTQYF.

In DNA, the CDR3 is TGTGCCAGCAGCTCCCGGACGGCGGGACTCACAGATACGCAGTATTTT. Its protein is CASSSRTAGLTDTQYF. This chain uses TRBV7-9 with TRBJ2-3; the D gene is possibly TRBD2 (6 bases). This CDR3 spans 16 amino acids. CDR1 is SEHNR and CDR2 is FQNEAQ in the germline V gene (reference sequence). Trimming pared 4 bases from V and 2 bases from J, leaving 16 bases between.

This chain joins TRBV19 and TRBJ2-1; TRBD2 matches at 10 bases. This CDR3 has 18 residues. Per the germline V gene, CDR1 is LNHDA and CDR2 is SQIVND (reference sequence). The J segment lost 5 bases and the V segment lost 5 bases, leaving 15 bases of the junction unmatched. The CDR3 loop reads CASSPLGRSLAGDNEQFF. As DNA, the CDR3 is TGTGCCAGTAGTCCGCTAGGACGAAGTCTAGCGGGAGACAATGAGCAGTTCTTC.

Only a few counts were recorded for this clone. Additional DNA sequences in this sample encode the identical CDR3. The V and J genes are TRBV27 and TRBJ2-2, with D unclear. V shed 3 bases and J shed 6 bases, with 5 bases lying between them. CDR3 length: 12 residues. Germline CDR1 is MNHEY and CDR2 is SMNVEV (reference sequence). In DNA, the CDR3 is TGTGCCAGCAGTTTGTATCCCGGGGAGCTGTTTTTT. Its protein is CASSLYPGELFF.

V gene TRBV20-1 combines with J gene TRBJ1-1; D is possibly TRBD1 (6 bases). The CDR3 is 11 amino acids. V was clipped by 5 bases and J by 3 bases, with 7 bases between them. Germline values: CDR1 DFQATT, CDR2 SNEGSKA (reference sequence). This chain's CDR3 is CSAGQYTEAFF. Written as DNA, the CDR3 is TGCAGTGCTGGACAGTACACTGAAGCTTTCTTT.